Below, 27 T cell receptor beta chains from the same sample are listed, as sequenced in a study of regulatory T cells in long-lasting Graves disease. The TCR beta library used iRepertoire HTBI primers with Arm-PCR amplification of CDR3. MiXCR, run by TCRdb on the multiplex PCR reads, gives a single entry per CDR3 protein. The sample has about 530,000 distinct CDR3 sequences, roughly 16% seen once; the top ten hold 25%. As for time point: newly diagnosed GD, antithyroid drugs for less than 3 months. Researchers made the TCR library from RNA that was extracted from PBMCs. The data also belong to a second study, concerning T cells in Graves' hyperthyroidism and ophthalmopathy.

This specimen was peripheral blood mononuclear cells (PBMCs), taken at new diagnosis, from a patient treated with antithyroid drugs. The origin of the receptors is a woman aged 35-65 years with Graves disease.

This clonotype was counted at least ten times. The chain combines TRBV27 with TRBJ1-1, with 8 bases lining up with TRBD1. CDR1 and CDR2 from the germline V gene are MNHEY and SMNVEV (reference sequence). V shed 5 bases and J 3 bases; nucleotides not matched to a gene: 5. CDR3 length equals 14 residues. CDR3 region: CASSRQGQHTEAFF. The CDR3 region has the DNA TGTGCCAGCAGTAGACAGGGGCAGCACACTGAAGCTTTCTTT.

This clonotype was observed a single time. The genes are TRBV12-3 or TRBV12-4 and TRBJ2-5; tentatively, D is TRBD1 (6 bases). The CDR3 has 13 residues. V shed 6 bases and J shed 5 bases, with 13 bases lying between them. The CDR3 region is CASSGQSRETQYF. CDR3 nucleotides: TGTGCCAGCAGCGGACAGTCCCGGGAGACCCAGTACTTC.

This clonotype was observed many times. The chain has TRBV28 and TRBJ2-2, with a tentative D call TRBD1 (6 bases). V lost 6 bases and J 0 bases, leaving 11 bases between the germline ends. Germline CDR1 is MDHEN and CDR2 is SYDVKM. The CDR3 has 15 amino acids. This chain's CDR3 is CASSPTGSNTGELFF. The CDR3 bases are TGTGCCAGCAGCCCCACAGGGTCGAACACCGGGGAGCTGTTTTTT.

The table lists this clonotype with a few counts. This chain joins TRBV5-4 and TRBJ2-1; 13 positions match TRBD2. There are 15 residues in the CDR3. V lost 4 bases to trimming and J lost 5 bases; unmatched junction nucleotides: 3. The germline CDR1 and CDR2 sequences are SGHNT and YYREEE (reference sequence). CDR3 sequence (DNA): TGTGCCAGCAGCACTAGCGGGGGGGCCGACAATGAGCAGTTCTTC. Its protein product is CASSTSGGADNEQFF.

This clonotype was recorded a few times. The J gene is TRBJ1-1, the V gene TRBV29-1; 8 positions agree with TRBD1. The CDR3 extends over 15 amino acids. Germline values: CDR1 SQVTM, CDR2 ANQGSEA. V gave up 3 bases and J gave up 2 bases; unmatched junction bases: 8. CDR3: CSVEDRAMYNTEAFF. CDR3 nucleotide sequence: TGCAGCGTTGAGGACAGGGCGATGTATAACACTGAAGCTTTCTTT.

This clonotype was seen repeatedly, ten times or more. The CDR3 DNA follows: TGTGCCAGCAGCCAAGTGGGACAGCGCTATGGCTACACCTTC. This codes for CASSQVGQRYGYTF. The chain uses TRBV3-1 and TRBJ1-2, with 7 bases identical to TRBD1. V was pared by 1 base and J by 4 bases, with 3 bases of the junction left unmatched. The CDR3 is made up of 14 amino acids. Germline CDR1 is LGHDT and CDR2 is YNNKEL (reference sequence).

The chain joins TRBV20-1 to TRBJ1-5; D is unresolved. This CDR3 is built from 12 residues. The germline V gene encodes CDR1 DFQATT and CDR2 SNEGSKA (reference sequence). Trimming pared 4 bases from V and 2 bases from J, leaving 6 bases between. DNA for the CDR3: TGCAGTGCTAAGGCCGGCAATCAGCCCCAGCATTTT. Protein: CSAKAGNQPQHF.

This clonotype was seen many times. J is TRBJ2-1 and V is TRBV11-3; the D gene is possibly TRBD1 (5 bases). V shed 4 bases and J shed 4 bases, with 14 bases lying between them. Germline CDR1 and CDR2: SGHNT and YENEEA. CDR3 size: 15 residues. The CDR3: CASSSSPGQYNEQFF. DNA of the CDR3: TGTGCCAGCAGCTCCAGCCCAGGGCAATACAATGAGCAGTTCTTC.

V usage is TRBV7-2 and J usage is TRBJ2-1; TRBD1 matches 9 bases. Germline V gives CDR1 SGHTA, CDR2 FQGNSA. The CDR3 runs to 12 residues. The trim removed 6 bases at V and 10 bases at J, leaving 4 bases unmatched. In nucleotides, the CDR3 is TGTGCCAGCAGTGGACAGGGGAACGAGCAGTTCTTC. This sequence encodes CASSGQGNEQFF.

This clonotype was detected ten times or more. The CDR3 loop is CASRGSGQGTSPLHF. CDR3 bases: TGTGCCAGCAGGGGTAGCGGACAGGGCACTTCACCCCTCCACTTT. The chain carries TRBV6-1 and TRBJ1-6, with 8 bases fitting TRBD1. Germline values: CDR1 MNHNS, CDR2 SASEGT. The CDR3 totals 15 residues. V trimming: 6 bases; J trimming: 9 bases; junction bases outside the gene matches: 10.

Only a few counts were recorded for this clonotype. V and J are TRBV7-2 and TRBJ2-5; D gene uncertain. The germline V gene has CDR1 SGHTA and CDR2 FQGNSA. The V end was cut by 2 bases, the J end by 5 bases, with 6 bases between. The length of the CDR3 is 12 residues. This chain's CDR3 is CASSLSVETQYF. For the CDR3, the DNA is TGTGCCAGCAGCTTAAGCGTGGAGACCCAGTACTTC.

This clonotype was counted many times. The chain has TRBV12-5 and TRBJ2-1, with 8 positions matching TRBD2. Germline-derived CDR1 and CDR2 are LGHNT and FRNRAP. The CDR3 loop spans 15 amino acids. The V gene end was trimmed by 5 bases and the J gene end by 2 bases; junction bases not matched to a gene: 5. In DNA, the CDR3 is TGTGCTAGTGGTCCCCGGACTAGCCCCTACAATGAGCAGTTCTTC. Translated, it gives CASGPRTSPYNEQFF.

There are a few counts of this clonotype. The CDR3 DNA reads as TGTGCCAGTACTGACAGGGGGGCAACAAAGAACACTGAAGCTTTCTTT. Protein: CASTDRGATKNTEAFF. J is TRBJ1-1 and V is TRBV2; 9 bases line up with TRBD1. V gave up 9 bases and J gave up 1 base; unmatched junction bases: 12. Germline V lookup: CDR1 SNHLY, CDR2 FYNNEI. The CDR3 has 16 amino acids.

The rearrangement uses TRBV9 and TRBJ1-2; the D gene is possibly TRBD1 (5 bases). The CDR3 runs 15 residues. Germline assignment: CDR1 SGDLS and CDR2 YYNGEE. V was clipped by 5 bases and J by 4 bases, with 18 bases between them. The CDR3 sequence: CASRPTWGVSYGYTF. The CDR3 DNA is TGTGCCAGCAGGCCCACATGGGGGGTCTCCTATGGCTACACCTTC.

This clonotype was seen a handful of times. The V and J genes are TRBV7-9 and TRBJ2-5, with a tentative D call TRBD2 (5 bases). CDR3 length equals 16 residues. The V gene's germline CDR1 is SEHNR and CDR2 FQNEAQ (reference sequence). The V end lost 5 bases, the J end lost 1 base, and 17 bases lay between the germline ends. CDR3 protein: CASSPPDGELQETQYF. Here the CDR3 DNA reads TGTGCCAGCAGCCCCCCAGACGGGGAACTCCAAGAGACCCAGTACTTC.

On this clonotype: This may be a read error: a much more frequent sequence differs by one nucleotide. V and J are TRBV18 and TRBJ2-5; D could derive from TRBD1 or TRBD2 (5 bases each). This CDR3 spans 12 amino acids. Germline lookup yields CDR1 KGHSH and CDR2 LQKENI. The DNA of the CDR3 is TGTGCCAGCTCACGGGGGAACAATGAGCAGTCCTTC. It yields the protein CASSRGNNEQSF.

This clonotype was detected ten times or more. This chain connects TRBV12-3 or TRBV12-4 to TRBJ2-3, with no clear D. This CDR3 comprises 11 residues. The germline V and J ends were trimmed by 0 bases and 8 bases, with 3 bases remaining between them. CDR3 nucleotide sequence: TGTGCCAGCAGTTTAGCGGTTACGCAGTATTTT. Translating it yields CASSLAVTQYF.

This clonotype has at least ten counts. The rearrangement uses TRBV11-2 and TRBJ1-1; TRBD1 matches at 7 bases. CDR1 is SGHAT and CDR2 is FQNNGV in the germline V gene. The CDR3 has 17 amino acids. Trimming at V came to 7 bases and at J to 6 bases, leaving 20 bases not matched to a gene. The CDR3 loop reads CASNPVTGDLKRAEAFF. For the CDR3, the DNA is TGTGCCAGCAACCCAGTAACAGGGGATCTAAAGAGGGCTGAAGCTTTCTTT. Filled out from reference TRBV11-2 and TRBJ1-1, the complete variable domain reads EAGVAQSPRYKIIEKRQSVAFWCNPISGHATLYWYQQILGQGPKLLIQFQNNGVVDDSQLPKDRFSAERLKGVDSTLKIQPAKLEDSAVYLCASNPVTGDLKRAEAFFGQGTRLTVV.

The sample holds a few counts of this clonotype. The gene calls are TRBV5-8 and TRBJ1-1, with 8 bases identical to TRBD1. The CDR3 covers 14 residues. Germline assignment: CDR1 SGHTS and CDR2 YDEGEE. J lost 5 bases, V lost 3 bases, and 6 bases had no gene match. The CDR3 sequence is CASSSRGPVTEAFF. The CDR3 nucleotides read TGTGCCAGCAGCTCCAGGGGGCCTGTAACTGAAGCTTTCTTT.

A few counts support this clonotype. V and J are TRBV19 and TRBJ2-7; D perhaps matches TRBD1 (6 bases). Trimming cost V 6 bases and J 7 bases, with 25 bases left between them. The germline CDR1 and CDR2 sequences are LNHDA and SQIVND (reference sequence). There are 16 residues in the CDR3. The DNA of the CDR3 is TGTGCCAGTAGATTGACGACGACAGGTGGGTCCTGGGAGCAGTACTTC. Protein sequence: CASRLTTTGGSWEQYF.

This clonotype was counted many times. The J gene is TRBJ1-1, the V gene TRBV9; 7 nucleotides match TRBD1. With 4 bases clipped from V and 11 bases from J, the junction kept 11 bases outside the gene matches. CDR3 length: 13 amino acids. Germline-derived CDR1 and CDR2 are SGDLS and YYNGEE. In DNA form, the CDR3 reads TGTGCCAGCAGCAACCCGGAGACAGGGCGCGCTTTCTTT. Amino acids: CASSNPETGRAFF.

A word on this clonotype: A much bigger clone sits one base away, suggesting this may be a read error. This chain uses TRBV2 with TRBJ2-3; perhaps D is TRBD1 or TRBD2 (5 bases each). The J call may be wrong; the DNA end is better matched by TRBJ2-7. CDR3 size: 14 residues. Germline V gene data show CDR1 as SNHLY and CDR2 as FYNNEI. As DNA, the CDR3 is TGTGCCAGCAGTGAAGCCCCGGGGCTTTACGAGCAGTACTTC. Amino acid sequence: CASSEAPGLYEQYF.

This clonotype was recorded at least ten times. The CDR3: CASSFPTLGPLNNSPLHF. The CDR3 DNA is TGTGCCAGCAGTTTCCCAACCCTTGGGCCCTTAAACAATTCACCCCTCCACTTT. The chain employs TRBV28 and TRBJ1-6, with D hard to call. Germline assignment: CDR1 MDHEN and CDR2 SYDVKM. V shed 3 bases and J shed 7 bases, with 22 bases lying between them. The CDR3 has 18 residues.

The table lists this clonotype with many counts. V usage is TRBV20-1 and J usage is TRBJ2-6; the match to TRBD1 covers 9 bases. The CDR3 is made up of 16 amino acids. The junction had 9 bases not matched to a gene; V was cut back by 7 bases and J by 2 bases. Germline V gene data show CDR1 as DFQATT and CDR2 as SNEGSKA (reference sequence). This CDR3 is CSVPGQGSTGANVLTF. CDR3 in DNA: TGCAGTGTTCCGGGACAGGGTAGCACTGGGGCCAACGTCCTGACTTTC.

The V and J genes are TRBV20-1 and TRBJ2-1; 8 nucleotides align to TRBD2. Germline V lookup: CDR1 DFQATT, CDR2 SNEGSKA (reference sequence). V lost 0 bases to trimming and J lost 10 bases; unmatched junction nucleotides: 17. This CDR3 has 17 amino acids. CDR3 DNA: TGCAGTGCTAGAGATCACCAAGGCGGGGGGTCCCCTCGGGAGCAGTTCTTC. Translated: CSARDHQGGGSPREQFF.

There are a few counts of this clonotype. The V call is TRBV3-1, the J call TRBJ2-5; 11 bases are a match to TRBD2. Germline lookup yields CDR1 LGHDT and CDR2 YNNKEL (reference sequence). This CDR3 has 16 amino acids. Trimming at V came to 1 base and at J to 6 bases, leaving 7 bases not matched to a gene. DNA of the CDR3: TGTGCCAGCAGCCAAGGGTTAGCGGGGGGGCCGCAGACCCAGTACTTC. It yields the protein CASSQGLAGGPQTQYF.

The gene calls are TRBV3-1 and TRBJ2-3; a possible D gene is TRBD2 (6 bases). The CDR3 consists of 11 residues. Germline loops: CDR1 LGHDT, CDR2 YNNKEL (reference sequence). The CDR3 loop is CVREVTDTQYF. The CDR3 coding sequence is TGTGTGAGGGAGGTCACAGATACGCAGTATTTT.